This TCR beta chain came from a study of early T cells in non-severe SARS-CoV-2 infection. The overall study: Sequencing was performed on bulk RNA from unsorted whole blood, leaving chains unpaired.

CDR1 and CDR2 (germline): MNHEY, SVGAGI. The germline V and J ends were trimmed by 2 bases and 1 base, with 12 bases remaining between them. There are 15 residues in the CDR3. Unique molecular identifiers were added to individual cDNA molecules. Each CDR3 protein gets one entry after TCRdb re-called the 5' RACE reads with MiXCR. The sample includes tens of thousands of distinct CDR3 sequences, 10% to 15% seen only once; the top ten take approximately 7%. Sequenced sample: whole blood. J is TRBJ2-7 and V is TRBV6-5; a weak D match, TRBD2 (5 bases). The TCR originated in an adult who was a healthcare worker with PCR-confirmed SARS-CoV-2 infection or an uninfected control (not recorded which). This CDR3 is CASSYLDGGSYEQYF. The CDR3 nucleotides are TGTGCCAGCAGTTACCTGGACGGAGGATCCTACGAGCAGTACTTC.